The 9 T cell receptor beta chains reported below all come from one sample, sequenced in a study of T cells in women clearing cervical HPV infection. Some clones are missing from TCRdb's copy, which holds only in-frame ones; the method was immunoSEQ multiplex PCR. In all, the sample yields 40,000 to 60,000 clones. Sequenced material: blood buffy coat. These receptors were taken from a woman aged 18 to 75 with a cervical HPV16 infection that either progressed to CIN3+ or cleared (not recorded which).

This CDR3 is CASSLAGGLETQYF. The sequenced part of the CDR3 DNA is TGCGCCAGCAGCTTGGCGGGGGGGCTAGAGACG. V usage is TRBV5-1 and J usage is TRBJ2-3, with 8 positions matching TRBD2. The read terminates 3 residues before the CDR3 end, so the remaining end is supplied by the germline J gene. The CDR3 contains 14 residues. Looked up from germline, CDR1 is SGHRS and CDR2 is YFSETQ.

Comment on this clone: The sequence runs out 3 residues before the end of the CDR3; the remainder is reconstructed from the germline J gene. The chain uses TRBV4-1 and TRBJ2-7, with TRBD1 as a possible D gene (5 bases). Between the trimmed V and J ends, which lost 3 bases and 6 bases, there was a span of 12 bases. Per germline, CDR1 MGHRA and CDR2 YSYEKL. The CDR3 loop spans 13 amino acids. The part of the CDR3 DNA that was read is TGCGCCAGCAGCCAGGTTCAGGGTGGCGAG. Its translation is CASSQVQGGE. The full CDR3 reads CASSQVQGGEQYF.

Concerning this clone: The CDR3 end falls 3 residues outside the read, so it is completed with the germline J gene. This chain uses TRBV2 with TRBJ1-2; D may be TRBD1 (5 bases). Germline V gives CDR1 SNHLY, CDR2 FYNNEI. Trimming removed 2 bases from V and 4 bases from J, with 17 bases in between. The CDR3 has 16 residues. The covered CDR3 bases are TGTGCCAGCAGTGAAATGGGCCAGGGTATGTTCTATGGC. It encodes CASSEMGQGMFYG. The full CDR3 protein is CASSEMGQGMFYGYTF.

Of note for this clone: The read ends 3 residues shy of where the CDR3 ends; the end is completed using the germline J gene. The V call is TRBV2, the J call TRBJ2-2; maybe TRBD1 (6 bases). CDR3 length: 16 residues. Germline loops: CDR1 SNHLY, CDR2 FYNNEI. The CDR3 sequence: CASSYRDSSYNSPLFF. The covered CDR3 bases are TGTGCCAGCAGCTACAGGGATAGTTCCTATAATTCACCG.

Points on this clone: The read is 3 residues too short to cover the CDR3 end, so that end is filled in from the germline J gene. The chain links TRBV7-2 to TRBJ1-4; a weak D match, TRBD1 (5 bases). Germline CDR1 reads SGHTA; CDR2 reads FQGNSA. This CDR3 region has 15 residues. The CDR3 bases that were read are TGTGCCAGCAGCCCCCCGGGGGGGAAAAATTCACCA. It is translated as CASSPPGGKNSP. The full CDR3 protein reads CASSPPGGKNSPLFF.

As regards this clone: The sequenced fragment ends 3 residues before the CDR3 boundary, so the rest is inferred from the germline J gene. This chain connects TRBV13 to TRBJ2-3, with 12 bases aligning to TRBD1. Germline CDR1 PRHDT, CDR2 FYEKMQ (reference sequence). The CDR3 has 16 residues. Partial CDR3 DNA: TGTGCCAGCAGCCCGCCGGGACAGGGGGCGAAGGAGACG. It codes for CASSPPGQGAKET. The full CDR3 protein is CASSPPGQGAKETQYF.

In regard to this clone: Read data end 3 residues before the CDR3 end; the end is taken from the germline J gene. V and J are TRBV6-1 and TRBJ1-5; no definite D call. The CDR3 contains 16 residues. Germline V gene lookup returns CDR1 MNHNS and CDR2 SASEGT. V gave up 3 bases and J gave up 0 bases, with 12 bases separating them. The covered CDR3 bases are TGTGCCAGCAGTGATTTCTTTCGGGGTAGCAATCAGCCC. Residues: CASSDFFRGSNQP. The CDR3, in full, reads CASSDFFRGSNQPQHF.

About this clone itself: The read stops 3 residues short of the end of the CDR3; the missing end is completed from the germline J gene. V is TRBV19 and J is TRBJ2-3, with 12 bases identical to TRBD2. Germline CDR1 reads LNHDA; CDR2 reads SQIVND (reference sequence). The CDR3 length is 16 residues. The V segment lost 5 bases and the J segment 3 bases; nucleotides outside the gene matches: 6. The sequenced CDR3 bases are TGTGCCAGTAGTTTAACACTAGCGGGGGGTACAGATACG. Amino acid sequence: CASSLTLAGGTDT. The full CDR3 reads CASSLTLAGGTDTQYF.

Notes on this clone: Coverage ceases 3 residues before the CDR3 finishes, and the germline J gene fills in the end. The rearrangement joins TRBV5-6 to TRBJ1-4; possibly TRBD1 for D (6 bases). The V gene's germline CDR1 is SGHDT and CDR2 YYEEEE. This CDR3 contains 15 residues. Trimming left V 4 bases short and J 7 bases short, with 17 bases between. The CDR3 loop reads CASSPKTGLREKLFF. CDR3 DNA (partial): TGTGCCAGCAGCCCAAAAACAGGGTTGCGTGAAAAA. Full variable domain (outside the CDR3, taken from reference TRBV5-6 and TRBJ1-4): DAGVTQSPTHLIKTRGQQVTLRCSPKSGHDTVSWYQQALGQGPQFIFQYYEEEERQRGNFPDRFSGHQFPNYSSELNVNALLLGDSALYLCASSPKTGLREKLFFGSGTQLSVL.